This is a list of T cell receptor beta chains from one sample in a study of blood T cell repertoires in COVID-19. Repertoires were generated with immunoSEQ multiplex PCR, while TCRdb's copy carries only in-frame clones and drops some. The sample lists fewer than 80,000 clones; 90% were seen once. Sequences were obtained from peripheral blood. These receptor sequences come from a man in his fifties with acute or convalescent COVID-19. The CDR3 runs from the conserved cysteine through the conserved F or W. D genes are given only for firm matches. The size field is filled for only some rows; it gives once, few, many or a size class.

clone_size j_call d_call cdr3_length v_call cdr3_nt cdr3_aa
. TRBJ1-3 TRBD1 16 TRBV7-6 TGTGCCAGCAGCTTATACCGGGACAGCTCTGGAAACACCATATATTTT CASSLYRDSSGNTIYF
. TRBJ1-3 . 14 TRBV6-1 TGTGCCAGCAGTGACCGAGTATCTGGAAACACCATATATTTT CASSDRVSGNTIYF
. TRBJ2-1 TRBD2 16 TRBV19 TGTGCCAGTAGTATTTGGCTAGCGGGTTCCTACAATGAGCAGTTCTTC CASSIWLAGSYNEQFF
few TRBJ2-1 TRBD1 15 TRBV7-9 TGTGCCAGCAGCTTTGGACAGGGGGACGAGAATGAGCAGTTCTTC CASSFGQGDENEQFF
. TRBJ2-5 . 15 TRBV7-2 TGTGCCAGCAGCTTAGTTCCCCAGGGTTCGGGGACCCAGTACTTC CASSLVPQGSGTQYF
. TRBJ2-1 . 15 TRBV7-2 TGTGCCAGCAGCTTATCCGGTCCCGGGAGTAATGAGCAGTTCTTC CASSLSGPGSNEQFF
. TRBJ2-7 . 13 TRBV11-2 TGTGCCAGCAGCTTAGGAGCCTCCTACGAGCAGTACTTC CASSLGASYEQYF
. TRBJ1-2 TRBD1 14 TRBV7-2 TGTGCCAGCAGCCGCCTGGACAGGAACTGGGGCTACACCTTC CASSRLDRNWGYTF
once TRBJ1-2 . 13 TRBV2 TGTGCCAGCAGTCTAAAAGCTAACTATGGCTACACCTTC CASSLKANYGYTF
. TRBJ1-3 TRBD1 14 TRBV2 TGTGCCAGCAGTGGACAGGGCTCTGGAAACACCATATATTTT CASSGQGSGNTIYF
. TRBJ2-3 . 14 TRBV5-4 TGTGCCAGCAGCTTGGAGCAGGGGCGGAATACGCAGTATTTT CASSLEQGRNTQYF
once TRBJ2-7 . 14 TRBV6-5 TGTGCCAGCAGTTACTCCCCCGGCTCCTACGAGCAGTACTTC CASSYSPGSYEQYF
few TRBJ2-7 TRBD1 13 TRBV19 TGTGCCAGTAGTAGGGACAGGGGTTACGAGCAGTACTTC CASSRDRGYEQYF
. TRBJ2-3 TRBD2 15 TRBV7-9 TGTGCCAGCTTCGGACTAGCGGGAGGACCAGATACGCAGTATTTT CASFGLAGGPDTQYF
. TRBJ2-1 . 13 TRBV24-1 TGTGCCACCAGTGATGGCGGGTACAATGAGCAGTTCTTC CATSDGGYNEQFF
. TRBJ1-1 TRBD1 17 TRBV5-1 TGCGCCAGCAATGGCGACAGGGATGGCGGCCTTTACACTGAAGCTTTCTTT CASNGDRDGGLYTEAFF
. TRBJ1-3 . 15 TRBV5-1 TGCGCCAGCAGCTTGGCCGAGTACGGGGGAAACACCATATATTTT CASSLAEYGGNTIYF
. TRBJ1-1 . 12 TRBV3-1/TRBV3-2 TGTGCCAGCAGCCAAGGGGCAGGTGAAGCTTTCTTT CASSQGAGEAFF
. TRBJ2-1 TRBD2 17 TRBV6-2/TRBV6-3 TGTGCCAGCAGTTACATGGGACTAGCGGGAGGAGGCAATGAGCAGTTCTTC CASSYMGLAGGGNEQFF
. TRBJ2-7 . 13 TRBV5-1 TGCGCCAGCAGCTCACAGGGCTCCTACGAGCAGTACTTC CASSSQGSYEQYF
. TRBJ2-7 TRBD1 14 TRBV4-3 TGCGCCAGCAGCCGCGGACAGGGAAGAAACCAGCAGTACTTC CASSRGQGRNQQYF
once TRBJ1-1 . 13 TRBV12-3/TRBV12-4 TGTGCTTCGAACCGGGTGGCGAGCACTGAAGCTTTCTTT CASNRVASTEAFF
. TRBJ1-1 TRBD1 13 TRBV6-5 TGTGCCAGCAGCGGGACAGTGAACACTGAAGCTTTCTTT CASSGTVNTEAFF
. TRBJ2-1 TRBD2 16 TRBV27 TGTGCCAGCAGTGTCCTACTAGCGGGAAGCTACAATGAGCAGTTCTTC CASSVLLAGSYNEQFF
. TRBJ2-2 . 15 TRBV4-3 TGCGCCAGCAGCCATACCCGGGACTCCCTACGTGGGCTGTTTTTT CASSHTRDSLRGLFF
. TRBJ2-7 TRBD2 14 TRBV7-9 TGTGCCAGCAGCTTAGGCATAGCGGGAGACGAGCAGTACTTC CASSLGIAGDEQYF